This T cell receptor beta chain was recorded in a study of OX40 agonist ivuxolimab in advanced cancers. Study-wide background: Treatment received earlier with anti-PD-1, anti-PD-L1 or anti-CTLA-4 agents was allowed, and approximately 44% had some. Study conclusions and caveats: Mean expanded clone counts were higher in CD8+ than CD4+ T cells.

Generated by immunoSEQ multiplex PCR, the TCRdb table keeps only in-frame clones and is missing some. The data show 60,000 or so clones, around 93% seen once. The CDR3 contains 15 residues. In germline, CDR1 is LNHNV, CDR2 YYDKDF (reference sequence). V was trimmed by 6 bases and J by 0 bases, leaving 14 bases between them. In the case of this clone: Its cognate antigen is unknown.

The V call is TRBV15, the J call TRBJ1-1, with a weak D call TRBD1 (5 bases). Specimen: CD4+ or CD8+ T cells sorted from blood, collected in a trial of the OX40 agonist ivuxolimab. The sequence came from an adult with an advanced solid tumor such as melanoma, head and neck, liver or kidney cancer. The CDR3 region has the DNA TGTGCCACCAGAATCAACCCAGGGTTGAACACTGAAGCTTTCTTT. This gives the protein CATRINPGLNTEAFF.